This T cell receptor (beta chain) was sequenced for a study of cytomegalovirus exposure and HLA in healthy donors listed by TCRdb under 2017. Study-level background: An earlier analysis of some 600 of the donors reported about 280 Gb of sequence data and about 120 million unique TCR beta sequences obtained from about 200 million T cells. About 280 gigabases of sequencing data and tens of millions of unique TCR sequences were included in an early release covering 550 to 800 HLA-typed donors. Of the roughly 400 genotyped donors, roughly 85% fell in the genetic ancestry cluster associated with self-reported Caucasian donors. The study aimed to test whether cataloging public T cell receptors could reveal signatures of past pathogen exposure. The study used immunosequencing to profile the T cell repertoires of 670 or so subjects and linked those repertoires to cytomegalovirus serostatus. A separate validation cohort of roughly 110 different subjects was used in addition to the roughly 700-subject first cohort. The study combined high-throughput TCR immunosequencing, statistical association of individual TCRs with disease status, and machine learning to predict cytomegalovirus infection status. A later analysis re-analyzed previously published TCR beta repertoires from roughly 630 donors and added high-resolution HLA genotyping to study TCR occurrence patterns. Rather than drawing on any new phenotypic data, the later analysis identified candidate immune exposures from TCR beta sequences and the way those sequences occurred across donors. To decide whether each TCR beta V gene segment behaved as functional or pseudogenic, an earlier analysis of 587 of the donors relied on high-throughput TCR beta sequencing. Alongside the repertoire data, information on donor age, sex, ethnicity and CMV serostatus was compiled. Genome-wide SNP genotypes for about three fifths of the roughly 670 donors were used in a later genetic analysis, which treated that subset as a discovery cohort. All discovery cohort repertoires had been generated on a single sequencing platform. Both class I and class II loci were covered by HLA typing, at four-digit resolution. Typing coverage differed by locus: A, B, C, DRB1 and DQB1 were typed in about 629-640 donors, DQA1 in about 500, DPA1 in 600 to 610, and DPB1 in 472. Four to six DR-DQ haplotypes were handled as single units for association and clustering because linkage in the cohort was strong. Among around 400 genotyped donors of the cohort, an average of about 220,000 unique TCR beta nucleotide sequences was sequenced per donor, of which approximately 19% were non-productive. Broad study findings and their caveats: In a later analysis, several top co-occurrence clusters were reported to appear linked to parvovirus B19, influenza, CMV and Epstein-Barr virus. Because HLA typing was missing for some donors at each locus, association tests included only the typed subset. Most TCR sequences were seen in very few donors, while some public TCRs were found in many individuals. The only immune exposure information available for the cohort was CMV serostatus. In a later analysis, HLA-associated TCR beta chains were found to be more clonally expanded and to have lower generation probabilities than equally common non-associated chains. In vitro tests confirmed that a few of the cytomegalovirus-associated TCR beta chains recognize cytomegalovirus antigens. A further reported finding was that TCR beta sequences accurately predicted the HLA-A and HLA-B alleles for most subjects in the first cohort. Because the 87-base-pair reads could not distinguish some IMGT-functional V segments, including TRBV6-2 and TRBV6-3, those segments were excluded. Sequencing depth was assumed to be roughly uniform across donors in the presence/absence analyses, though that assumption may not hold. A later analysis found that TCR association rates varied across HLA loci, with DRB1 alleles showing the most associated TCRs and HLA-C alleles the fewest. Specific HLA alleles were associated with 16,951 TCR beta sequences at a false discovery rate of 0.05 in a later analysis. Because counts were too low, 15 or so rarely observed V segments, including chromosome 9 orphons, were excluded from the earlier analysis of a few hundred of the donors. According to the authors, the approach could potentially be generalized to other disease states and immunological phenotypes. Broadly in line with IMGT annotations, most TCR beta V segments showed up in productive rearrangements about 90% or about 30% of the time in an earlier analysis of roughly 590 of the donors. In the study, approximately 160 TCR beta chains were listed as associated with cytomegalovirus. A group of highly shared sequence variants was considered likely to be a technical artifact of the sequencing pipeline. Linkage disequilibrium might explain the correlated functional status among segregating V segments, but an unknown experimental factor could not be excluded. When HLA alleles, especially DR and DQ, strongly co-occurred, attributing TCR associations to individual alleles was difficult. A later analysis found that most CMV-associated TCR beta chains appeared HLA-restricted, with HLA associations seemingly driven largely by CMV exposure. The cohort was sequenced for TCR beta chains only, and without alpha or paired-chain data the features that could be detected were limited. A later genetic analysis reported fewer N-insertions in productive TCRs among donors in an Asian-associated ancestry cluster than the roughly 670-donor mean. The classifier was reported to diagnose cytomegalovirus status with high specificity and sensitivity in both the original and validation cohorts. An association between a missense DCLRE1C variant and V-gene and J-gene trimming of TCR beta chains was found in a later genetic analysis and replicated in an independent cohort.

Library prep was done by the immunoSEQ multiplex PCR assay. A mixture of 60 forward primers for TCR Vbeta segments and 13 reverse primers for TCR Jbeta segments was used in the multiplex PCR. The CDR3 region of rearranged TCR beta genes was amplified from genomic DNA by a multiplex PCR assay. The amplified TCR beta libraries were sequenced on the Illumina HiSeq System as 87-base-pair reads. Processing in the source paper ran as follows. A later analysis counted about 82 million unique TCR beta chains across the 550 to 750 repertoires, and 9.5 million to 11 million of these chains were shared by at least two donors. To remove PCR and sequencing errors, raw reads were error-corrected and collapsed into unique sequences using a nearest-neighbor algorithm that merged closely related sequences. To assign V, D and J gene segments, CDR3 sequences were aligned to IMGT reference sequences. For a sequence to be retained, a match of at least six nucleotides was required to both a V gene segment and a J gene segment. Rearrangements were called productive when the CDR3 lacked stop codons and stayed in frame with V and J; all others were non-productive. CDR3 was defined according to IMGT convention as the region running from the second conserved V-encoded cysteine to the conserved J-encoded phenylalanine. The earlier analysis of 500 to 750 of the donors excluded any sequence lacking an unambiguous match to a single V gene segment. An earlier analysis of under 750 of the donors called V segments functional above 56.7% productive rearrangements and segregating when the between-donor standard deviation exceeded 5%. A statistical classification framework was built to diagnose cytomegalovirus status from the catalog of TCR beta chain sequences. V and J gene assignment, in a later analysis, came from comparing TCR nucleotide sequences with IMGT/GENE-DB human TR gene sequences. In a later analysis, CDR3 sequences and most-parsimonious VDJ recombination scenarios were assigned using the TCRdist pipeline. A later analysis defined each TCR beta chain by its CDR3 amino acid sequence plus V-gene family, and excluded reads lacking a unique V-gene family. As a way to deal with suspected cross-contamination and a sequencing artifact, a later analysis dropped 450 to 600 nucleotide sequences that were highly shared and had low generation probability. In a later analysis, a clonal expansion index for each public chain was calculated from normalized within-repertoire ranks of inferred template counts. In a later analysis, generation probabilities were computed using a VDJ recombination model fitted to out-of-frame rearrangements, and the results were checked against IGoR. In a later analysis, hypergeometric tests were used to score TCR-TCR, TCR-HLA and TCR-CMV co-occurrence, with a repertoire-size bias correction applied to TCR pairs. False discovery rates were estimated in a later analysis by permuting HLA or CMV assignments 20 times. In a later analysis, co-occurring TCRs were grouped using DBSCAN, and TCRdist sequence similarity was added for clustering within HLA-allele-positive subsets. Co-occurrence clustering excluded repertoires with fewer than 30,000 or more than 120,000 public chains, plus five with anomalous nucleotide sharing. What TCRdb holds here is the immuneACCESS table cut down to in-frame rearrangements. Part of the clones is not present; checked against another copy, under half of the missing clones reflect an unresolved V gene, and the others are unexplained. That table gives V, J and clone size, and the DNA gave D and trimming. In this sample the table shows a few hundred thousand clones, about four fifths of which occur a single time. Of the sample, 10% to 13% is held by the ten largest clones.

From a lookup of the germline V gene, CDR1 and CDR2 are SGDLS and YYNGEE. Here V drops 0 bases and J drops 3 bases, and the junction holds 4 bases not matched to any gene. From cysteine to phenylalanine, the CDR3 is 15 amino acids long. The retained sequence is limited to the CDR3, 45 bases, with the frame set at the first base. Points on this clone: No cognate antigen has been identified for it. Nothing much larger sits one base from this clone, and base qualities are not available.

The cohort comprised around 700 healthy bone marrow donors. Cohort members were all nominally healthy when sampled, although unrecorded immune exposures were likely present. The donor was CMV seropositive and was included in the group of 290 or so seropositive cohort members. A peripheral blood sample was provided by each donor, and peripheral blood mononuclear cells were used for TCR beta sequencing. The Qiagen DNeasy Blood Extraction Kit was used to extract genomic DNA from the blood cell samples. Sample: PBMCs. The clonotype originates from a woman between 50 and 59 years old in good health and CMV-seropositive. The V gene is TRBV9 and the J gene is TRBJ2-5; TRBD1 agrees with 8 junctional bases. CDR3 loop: CASSVGTGTEETQYF. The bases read TGTGCCAGCAGCGTAGGGACAGGGACCGAAGAGACCCAGTACTTC.